The next 9 T cell receptor beta chains were all read from a single sample in a study of response to subunit inactivated influenza vaccine. MiXCR was run by TCRdb on the RT-PCR reads, yielding one entry per CDR3 protein. This sample yields 500,000 or so distinct CDR3 sequences, of which 16% are seen a single time; 3% to 3.5% belongs to the top ten. The sequenced sample was CD4+ T cells sorted from PBMCs, obtained around 25 months after vaccination. Receptor source: a man between 45 and 75 years old who received an inactivated influenza vaccine.

This clonotype was detected a few times. The chain recombines TRBV20-1 with TRBJ2-7; 9 bases align to TRBD1. CDR3 length equals 13 residues. CDR1 is DFQATT and CDR2 is SNEGSKA in the germline V gene (reference sequence). V was clipped by 3 bases and J by 5 bases; unmatched bases: 5. The CDR3 sequence: CSASMGQGHEQYF. The CDR3 DNA follows: TGCAGTGCTAGTATGGGACAGGGCCACGAGCAGTACTTC.

This clonotype was recorded at least ten times. J is TRBJ2-7 and V is TRBV10-3; perhaps TRBD1 as D (6 bases). This CDR3 region has 19 residues. Trimming shortened V by 4 bases and J by 3 bases, and 28 bases separated the two germline ends. From germline, CDR1 is ENHRY and CDR2 SYGVKD. The CDR3 DNA is TGTGCCATCAGTGCGGACAGCTCAACCCGCACCAAAAGCCGCTACGAGCAGTACTTC. As protein: CAISADSSTRTKSRYEQYF.

The CDR3 protein is CASSDAPKGADTDTQYF. The CDR3 nucleotides are TGTGCCAGCAGTGACGCACCTAAAGGCGCGGACACAGATACGCAGTATTTT. The rearrangement joins TRBV6-4 to TRBJ2-3; D call uncertain. The CDR3 covers 17 residues. V lost 2 bases to trimming and J lost 2 bases, with 17 bases between them. The germline gives CDR1 MRHNA, CDR2 SNTAGT.

The chain joins TRBV20-1 to TRBJ1-1, with D unclear. CDR1 DFQATT and CDR2 SNEGSKA come from the germline V gene (reference sequence). The V end was cut by 1 base, the J end by 1 base, with 13 bases between. This CDR3 is 15 amino acids long. The CDR3 nucleotides read TGCAGTGCTAGAGGAGGCCCCTCCCAGAACACTGAAGCTTTCTTT. It is translated as CSARGGPSQNTEAFF.

The chain uses TRBV12-3 or TRBV12-4 and TRBJ2-7, with TRBD1 identical over 7 bases. V trimming: 6 bases; J trimming: 7 bases; junction bases outside the gene matches: 9. The CDR3 has 13 amino acids. In DNA, the CDR3 is TGTGCCAGCAGGGCACAGGGGTTTGGGGAGCAGTACTTC. It translates to CASRAQGFGEQYF.

The chain employs TRBV2 and TRBJ2-3, with 9 bases that match TRBD2. CDR3 length: 15 residues. With V trimmed by 7 bases and J by 0 bases, 5 bases remained unmatched. In germline, CDR1 is SNHLY, CDR2 FYNNEI. CDR3 in amino acids: CASTRREGSTDTQYF. CDR3 nucleotides: TGTGCCAGCACAAGGCGGGAGGGTAGCACAGATACGCAGTATTTT.

At least ten counts were recorded for this clonotype. This chain links TRBV12-3 or TRBV12-4 with TRBJ1-2, with 10 bases lining up with TRBD1. This CDR3 has 16 residues. Losses at the gene ends were 4 bases for V and 6 bases for J; bases not matched to a gene: 11. DNA for the CDR3: TGTGCCAGCAGTTACCCCCTGACAGGGGGCGCGAATGGCTACACCTTC. This codes for CASSYPLTGGANGYTF.

This clonotype was observed many times. The V call is TRBV5-1, the J call TRBJ2-2; D ambiguous. V gave up 0 bases and J gave up 0 bases, with 6 bases separating them. Germline loops: CDR1 SGHRS, CDR2 YFSETQ. This CDR3 has 15 amino acids. CDR3 in amino acids: CASSLDTTNTGELFF. Written as DNA, the CDR3 is TGCGCCAGCAGCTTGGACACGACGAACACCGGGGAGCTGTTTTTT.

This clonotype was seen more than once but under ten times. The chain combines TRBV7-6 with TRBJ2-7; the D gene is possibly TRBD2 (5 bases). This CDR3 has 14 amino acids. CDR1 is SGHVS, CDR2 FNYEAQ, per germline. Trimming cost V 0 bases and J 5 bases, with 11 bases left between them. Here the CDR3 DNA reads TGTGCCAGCAGCTTAGCGTCGGGAACAAACGAGCAGTACTTC. Amino acids: CASSLASGTNEQYF.